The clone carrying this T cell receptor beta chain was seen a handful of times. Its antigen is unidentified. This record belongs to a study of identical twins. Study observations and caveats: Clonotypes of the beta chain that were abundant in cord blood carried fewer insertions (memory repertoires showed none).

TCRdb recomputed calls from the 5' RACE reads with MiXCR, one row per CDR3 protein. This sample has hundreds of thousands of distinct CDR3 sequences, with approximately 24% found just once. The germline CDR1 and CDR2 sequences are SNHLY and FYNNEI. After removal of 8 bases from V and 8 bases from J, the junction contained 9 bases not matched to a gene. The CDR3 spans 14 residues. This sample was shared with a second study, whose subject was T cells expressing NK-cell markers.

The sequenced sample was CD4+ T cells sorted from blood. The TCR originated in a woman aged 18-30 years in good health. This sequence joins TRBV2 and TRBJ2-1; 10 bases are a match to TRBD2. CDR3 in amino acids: CASAGLADFDEQFF. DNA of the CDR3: TGTGCCAGCGCCGGACTAGCGGACTTTGATGAGCAGTTCTTC.